The T cell receptor (beta chain) described here comes from a study of cytomegalovirus exposure and HLA in healthy donors. Amplification used 60 Vbeta primers and 13 Jbeta primers. TCRdb keeps only in-frame clones here, not all; method: immunoSEQ multiplex PCR. The table shows 170,000 or so clones, with more than 60% occurring only once. For this clone: The antigen remains unidentified.

General study results and limits: DRB1 showed the most TCR associations and HLA-C the fewest in a later analysis, as rates varied by HLA locus. Analyses of presence/absence relied on an assumption of roughly uniform sequencing depth across donors. The authors enumerated 164 TCR beta chains as linked to cytomegalovirus. Immune exposure information available was restricted to CMV serostatus.

The trim removed 3 bases at V and 8 bases at J, leaving 11 bases unmatched. In germline, CDR1 is SGDLS, CDR2 YYNGEE. This CDR3 contains 16 residues. This clonotype was sampled from a woman in her sixties or seventies in good health and CMV-seropositive. The chain joins TRBV9 to TRBJ1-6, with 7 bases aligning to TRBD1. The sample taken for sequencing was PBMCs. The DNA of the CDR3 is TGTGCCAGCAGCGCAAGACAGGGACCGAAGGATTCACCCCTCCACTTT. This codes for CASSARQGPKDSPLHF.